What follows describes a single T cell receptor beta chain. The sample comes from a study of blood T cell repertoires in COVID-19. Overall study: Samples taken during acute and convalescent COVID-19 were collected in the United States, Italy and Spain. PBMCs, B-cell-depleted T cells, or T cells were the source of the cDNA or gDNA that made up the material.

In Seattle, patients joined the study during active infection and were tracked longitudinally. As processed by the authors: For nucleated cells, counts were estimated from reference gene primer amplification. Assay: immunoSEQ multiplex PCR; the TCRdb copy retains only in-frame clones and omits some. That table is the source of V, J and clone size, and D and trimming were worked out from the DNA. The repertoire holds approximately 110,000 clones, with roughly nine tenths as singletons. CDR3 length equals 13 residues. Trimming removed 2 bases from V and 4 bases from J, with 9 bases in between. CDR1 is SGDLS and CDR2 is YYNGEE in the germline V gene.

This chain connects TRBV9 to TRBJ1-1; tentative D call: TRBD1 (5 bases). This receptor was obtained from a man between 50 and 59 years old with COVID-19, enrolled during active disease. Sequencing was done on a sample of peripheral blood. The CDR3 loop reads CASSVQGGTEAFF. The CDR3 region has the DNA TGTGCCAGCAGCGTTCAGGGAGGCACTGAAGCTTTCTTT.